What follows are 18 T cell receptor beta chains derived from one specimen sequenced in a study of PD-1 blockade in classical Hodgkin lymphoma. TCRdb keeps only in-frame clones here, not all; method: immunoSEQ multiplex PCR. The sample consists of fewer than 90,000 clones, over 90% of them appearing once. As for time point: newly diagnosed, previously untreated cHL patient sample. Sample: peripheral blood mononuclear cells (PBMCs). The receptors originated from a human donor with classical Hodgkin lymphoma.

This chain connects TRBV7-9 to TRBJ2-5; perhaps D is TRBD1 or TRBD2 (5 bases each). CDR3 size: 16 residues. CDR1 is SEHNR, CDR2 FQNEAQ, per germline (reference sequence). V was pared by 1 base and J by 1 base, with 13 bases between. CDR3 loop: CASSLGGTGTQETQYF. CDR3 nucleotides: TGTGCCAGCAGCTTAGGAGGGACGGGAACCCAAGAGACCCAGTACTTC.

The gene calls are TRBV19 and TRBJ2-7; D is unclear. Germline V gives CDR1 LNHDA, CDR2 SQIVND (reference sequence). The V end lost 5 bases, the J end lost 3 bases, and 8 bases lay between the germline ends. The CDR3 is 12 residues long. The CDR3 DNA is TGTGCCAGTAGTCAAGGATTCTACGAGCAGTACTTC. This translates into CASSQGFYEQYF.

This clone occurred once. The chain carries TRBV2 and TRBJ1-3, with TRBD1 as a possible D gene (5 bases). CDR1 is SNHLY, CDR2 FYNNEI, per germline. This CDR3 has 16 residues. V was pared by 7 bases and J by 3 bases, with 19 bases between. The CDR3 spells CASISTNRKNGNTIYF. The DNA for the CDR3 is TGTGCCAGCATTTCGACAAACAGGAAGAATGGAAACACCATATATTTT.

The V call is TRBV19, the J call TRBJ1-5; the D gene is possibly TRBD1 (5 bases). The V gene's germline CDR1 is LNHDA and CDR2 SQIVND (reference sequence). This CDR3 has 14 residues. With 8 bases removed from V and 0 bases from J, the gap between germline ends came to 11 bases. This CDR3 reads CASVQVYSNQPQHF. CDR3 in DNA: TGTGCCAGTGTACAGGTATATAGCAATCAGCCCCAGCATTTT.

J is TRBJ2-5 and V is TRBV5-1; D perhaps matches TRBD2 (6 bases). Germline V gives CDR1 SGHRS, CDR2 YFSETQ. CDR3 size: 14 residues. V shed 4 bases and J shed 4 bases, with 14 bases lying between them. CDR3 sequence reads: CASSVTGDRETQYF. CDR3 DNA sequence: TGCGCCAGCAGCGTGACGGGAGATCGAGAGACCCAGTACTTC.

This sequence joins TRBV6-1 and TRBJ2-7, with D perhaps given as TRBD1 or TRBD2 (6 bases each). Germline-derived CDR1 and CDR2 are MNHNS and SASEGT. Trimming shortened V by 7 bases and J by 1 base, and 17 bases separated the two germline ends. CDR3 length: 15 residues. CDR3 nucleotides: TGTGCCAGCACCCCAACGGGGGCAGGGTCCTACGAGCAGTACTTC. Translation gives CASTPTGAGSYEQYF.

In the case of this clone: One end of the junction does not line up with germline, which may come from a read error. This chain links TRBV7-2 with TRBJ1-2, with D possibly TRBD1 on 5 matching bases. CDR1 SGHTA and CDR2 FQGNSA come from the germline V gene. This CDR3 has 15 residues. As DNA, the CDR3 is TGTGCCAGCAGTTTAGCCCGGGACCTTCTTTATGGCTACACCTTC. This gives the protein CASSLARDLLYGYTF.

This clone has just a few counts. The chain couples TRBV4-1 to TRBJ2-7, with D maybe TRBD1 (5 bases). The CDR3 extends over 13 amino acids. V lost 1 base and J lost 3, with 7 bases in between. CDR1 MGHRA and CDR2 YSYEKL come from the germline V gene. The CDR3 region has the DNA TGCGCCAGCAGCCAAGTAGGGGACTACGAGCAGTACTTC. The encoded protein is CASSQVGDYEQYF.

The V call is TRBV5-5, the J call TRBJ2-7; 9 bases are shared with TRBD1. Germline V gives CDR1 SGHKS, CDR2 YYEKEE (reference sequence). The length of the CDR3 is 14 residues. The junction had 5 bases not matched to a gene; V was cut back by 4 bases and J by 3 bases. CDR3 in DNA: TGTGCCAGCAGCGTGGGGACAGGGTACTACGAGCAGTACTTC. It yields the protein CASSVGTGYYEQYF.

The chain couples TRBV29-1 to TRBJ1-2; D is possibly TRBD1 (6 bases). Germline assignment: CDR1 SQVTM and CDR2 ANQGSEA. Trimming stripped 3 bases from V and 4 bases from J, with 15 bases between. The CDR3 sequence is 14 residues long. The CDR3 loop is CSVEVGGAGYGYTF. CDR3 bases: TGCAGCGTTGAGGTGGGGGGCGCCGGCTATGGCTACACCTTC.

The rearrangement uses TRBV18 and TRBJ1-2; D is possibly TRBD1 (6 bases). V shed 8 bases and J shed 7 bases, with 14 bases lying between them. The CDR3 sequence is 12 residues long. Per the germline V gene, CDR1 is KGHSH and CDR2 is LQKENI. The CDR3 DNA follows: TGTGCCAGCACCTCACAGGGAGGTGGCTACACCTTC. It translates to CASTSQGGGYTF.

V and J are TRBV30 and TRBJ1-6; D not certain. The CDR3 length is 13 residues. Trimming took off 5 bases at V and 11 bases at J, with 16 bases between the two ends. CDR1 is GTSNPN, CDR2 SVGIG, per germline (reference sequence). The CDR3: CAWESNLRTPLHF. In nucleotides, the CDR3 is TGTGCCTGGGAGTCAAACCTCCGGACACCCCTCCACTTT.

The chain carries TRBV7-9 and TRBJ1-1; tentatively, D is TRBD1 (6 bases). V was trimmed by 5 bases and J by 1 base, leaving 11 bases between them. Germline CDR1 reads SEHNR; CDR2 reads FQNEAQ (reference sequence). The CDR3 runs to 14 residues. The chain's CDR3 is CASSPGQTNTEAFF. The CDR3 DNA sequence: TGTGCCAGCAGCCCCGGACAGACGAACACTGAAGCTTTCTTT. The complete variable domain, with remaining parts taken from reference TRBV7-9 and TRBJ1-1, reads DTGVSQNPRHKITKRGQNVTFRCDPISEHNRLYWYRQTLGQGPEFLTYFQNEAQLEKSRLLSDRFSAERPKGSFSTLEIQRTEQGDSAMYLCASSPGQTNTEAFFGQGTRLTVV.

The V call is TRBV9, the J call TRBJ2-1; tentative D call: TRBD1 (5 bases). CDR1 and CDR2 from the germline V gene are SGDLS and YYNGEE. The CDR3 spans 15 residues. With 4 bases removed from V and 2 bases from J, the gap between germline ends came to 13 bases. The CDR3 loop reads CASSLGAQTYNEQFF. In DNA, the CDR3 is TGTGCCAGCAGCCTAGGGGCCCAGACCTACAATGAGCAGTTCTTC.

This CDR3 reads CASSPPGTTGELFF. DNA for the CDR3: TGTGCCAGCAGCCCCCCAGGGACCACCGGGGAGCTGTTTTTT. This rearrangement joins TRBV28 to TRBJ2-2, with D possibly being TRBD1 or TRBD2 (5 bases each). CDR3 length: 14 residues. Trimming shortened V by 6 bases and J by 4 bases, and 12 bases separated the two germline ends. Germline V gene lookup returns CDR1 MDHEN and CDR2 SYDVKM.

The chain has TRBV15 and TRBJ1-2; TRBD1 is a possible D gene (5 bases). V dropped 0 bases and J dropped 8 bases, with 13 bases sitting between them. Germline V gene data show CDR1 as LNHNV and CDR2 as YYDKDF (reference sequence). The CDR3 has 14 amino acids. As DNA, the CDR3 is TGTGCCACCAGCAGAGACCGGGGCGATCACGGCTACACCTTC. Encoded protein: CATSRDRGDHGYTF.

This chain uses TRBV18 with TRBJ2-7, with a possible D match to TRBD2 (6 bases). The V and J ends lost 3 bases and 0 bases respectively, with 12 bases between them. Germline CDR1 reads KGHSH; CDR2 reads LQKENI. The CDR3 has 15 residues. The CDR3 loop reads CASSPGGALSYEQYF. CDR3 nucleotides: TGTGCCAGCTCACCGGGCGGGGCGCTCTCCTACGAGCAGTACTTC.

This rearrangement joins TRBV7-8 to TRBJ2-1; possible D gene TRBD2, 6 bases. V lost 5 bases to trimming and J lost 0 bases, with 11 bases between them. CDR3 length equals 15 residues. Germline-derived CDR1 and CDR2 are SGHVS and FQNEAQ. CDR3 in amino acids: CASSTGGTSYNEQFF. The CDR3 DNA reads as TGTGCCAGCAGCACTGGAGGGACCTCCTACAATGAGCAGTTCTTC.